This is a list of T cell receptor beta chains from one sample in a study of shared clonotypes between healthy human individuals. Sequencing was performed with immunoSEQ multiplex PCR; in TCRdb, only in-frame clones are kept and a portion is missing. The profile shows a few million clones, about 90% of them singletons. The sequenced sample was naive CD4+ T cells from PBMCs. These receptors were collected from a young man in good health. Some clones in this sample may be carry-over from other donors' samples. Both conserved end residues are part of each CDR3. D genes are given only for firm matches. Clone size appears in some rows only: once, few, many, or a class for an expanded clone.

J: TRBJ2-7
D: -
size: -
V: TRBV5-1
CDR3: CASSLANGGSYEQYF
DNA: TGCGCCAGCAGCTTGGCCAATGGGGGCTCCTACGAGCAGTACTTC

J: TRBJ2-7
D: -
size: -
V: TRBV5-1
CDR3: CASSPGGDEQYF
DNA: TGCGCCAGCAGCCCGGGGGGCGACGAGCAGTACTTC

J: TRBJ2-1
D: -
size: -
V: TRBV9
CDR3: CASSTQQRSSYNEQFF
DNA: TGTGCCAGCAGCACGCAACAGAGGAGCTCCTACAATGAGCAGTTCTTC

J: TRBJ2-1
D: TRBD2
size: -
V: TRBV9
CDR3: CASSSPMPRLAGGNEQFF
DNA: TGTGCCAGCAGCTCCCCCATGCCCCGACTAGCGGGAGGTAATGAGCAGTTCTTC

J: TRBJ2-1
D: TRBD2
size: -
V: TRBV6-5
CDR3: CASSYSRRGGYEQFF
DNA: TGTGCCAGCAGTTACTCTAGGCGCGGGGGATATGAGCAGTTCTTC

J: TRBJ1-1
D: -
size: -
V: TRBV28
CDR3: CASSPGRWGEATEAFF
DNA: TGTGCCAGCAGTCCAGGACGGTGGGGAGAAGCCACTGAAGCTTTCTTT

J: TRBJ2-1
D: -
size: -
V: TRBV7-2
CDR3: CASSLGGQYNEQFF
DNA: TGTGCCAGCAGCTTAGGTGGTCAGTACAATGAGCAGTTCTTC

J: TRBJ1-4
D: -
size: -
V: TRBV28
CDR3: CASSPRESNEKLFF
DNA: TGTGCCAGCAGTCCAAGGGAGTCTAATGAAAAACTGTTTTTT

J: TRBJ2-5
D: -
size: -
V: TRBV7-2
CDR3: CASSLQRTQETQYF
DNA: TGTGCCAGCAGCTTACAGCGGACACAAGAGACCCAGTACTTC

J: TRBJ1-1
D: -
size: -
V: TRBV19
CDR3: CASSISRAGNTEAFF
DNA: TGTGCCAGTAGTATAAGCAGGGCGGGGAACACTGAAGCTTTCTTT

J: TRBJ2-1
D: TRBD2
size: -
V: TRBV14
CDR3: CASSQGGRVSYNEQFF
DNA: TGTGCCAGCAGCCAAGGGGGGAGGGTCTCCTACAATGAGCAGTTCTTC

J: TRBJ2-7
D: -
size: -
V: TRBV28
CDR3: CASTYLAGVPYEQYF
DNA: TGTGCCAGCACCTACCTCGCAGGAGTACCCTACGAGCAGTACTTC

J: TRBJ2-1
D: -
size: -
V: TRBV6-5
CDR3: CASSYRGYYNEQFF
DNA: TGTGCCAGCAGTTACAGGGGGTACTACAATGAGCAGTTCTTC

J: TRBJ1-3
D: -
size: -
V: TRBV7-3
CDR3: CASSPGLGNTIYF
DNA: TGTGCCAGCAGCCCAGGTCTTGGAAACACCATATATTTT

J: TRBJ1-5
D: -
size: few
V: TRBV6-1
CDR3: CASSESGGFSNQPQHF
DNA: TGTGCCAGCAGTGAATCTGGCGGCTTTAGCAATCAGCCCCAGCATTTT

J: TRBJ1-3
D: TRBD1
size: -
V: TRBV27
CDR3: CASSLRTGSGNTIYF
DNA: TGTGCCAGCAGTTTAAGGACAGGGTCTGGAAACACCATATATTTT

J: TRBJ2-1
D: -
size: -
V: TRBV5-1
CDR3: CASSPVQSSYNEQFF
DNA: TGCGCCAGCAGCCCGGTACAGAGCTCCTACAATGAGCAGTTCTTC

J: TRBJ1-1
D: -
size: once
V: TRBV13
CDR3: CASSSPRGLKGTEAFF
DNA: TGTGCCAGCAGCTCCCCGAGGGGTCTGAAGGGCACTGAAGCTTTCTTT

J: TRBJ2-7
D: -
size: -
V: TRBV9
CDR3: CASSVGQNPGNEQYF
DNA: TGTGCCAGCAGCGTCGGACAGAACCCTGGGAACGAGCAGTACTTC

J: TRBJ1-2
D: TRBD1
size: -
V: TRBV28
CDR3: CASSSGPGTGDSLRGYTF
DNA: TGTGCCAGCAGTTCAGGCCCCGGGACAGGGGACTCGTTGAGGGGCTACACCTTC

J: TRBJ1-5
D: -
size: -
V: TRBV19
CDR3: CASSMTPLGREGQPQHF
DNA: TGTGCCAGTAGTATGACCCCTTTGGGAAGGGAGGGACAGCCCCAGCATTTT

J: TRBJ1-5
D: TRBD1
size: -
V: TRBV4-2
CDR3: CASSQAGQGHQPQHF
DNA: TGTGCCAGCAGCCAAGCGGGACAGGGCCATCAGCCCCAGCATTTT

J: TRBJ2-5
D: -
size: -
V: TRBV9
CDR3: CASSVRPQETQYF
DNA: TGTGCCAGCAGCGTCAGGCCACAAGAGACCCAGTACTTC

J: TRBJ2-7
D: TRBD1
size: -
V: TRBV5-1
CDR3: CASSSSGTGTGEQYF
DNA: TGCGCCAGCAGCTCCTCCGGGACAGGGACTGGCGAGCAGTACTTC

J: TRBJ1-6
D: -
size: once
V: TRBV29-1
CDR3: CSAGGATADSPLHF
DNA: TGCAGCGCTGGGGGGGCGACAGCGGATTCACCCCTCCACTTT

J: TRBJ1-2
D: TRBD1
size: -
V: TRBV6-5
CDR3: CASSKQGAWGYTF
DNA: TGTGCCAGCAGTAAACAGGGGGCCTGGGGCTACACCTTC

J: TRBJ2-4
D: TRBD1
size: -
V: TRBV2
CDR3: CASRGGIAKNIQYF
DNA: TGTGCCAGCAGAGGGGGCATCGCCAAAAACATTCAGTACTTC

J: TRBJ2-7
D: TRBD1
size: -
V: TRBV5-4
CDR3: CASSTPGGPYEQYF
DNA: TGTGCCAGCAGTACCCCAGGGGGCCCCTACGAGCAGTACTTC

J: TRBJ2-3
D: -
size: -
V: TRBV9
CDR3: CASSGDSGADTQYF
DNA: TGTGCCAGCAGCGGTGATTCAGGGGCAGATACGCAGTATTTT

J: TRBJ2-7
D: -
size: once
V: TRBV28
CDR3: CASSPLGPPSYEQYF
DNA: TGTGCCAGCAGCCCCCTGGGGCCTCCCTCCTACGAGCAGTACTTC

J: TRBJ1-1
D: TRBD1
size: -
V: TRBV30
CDR3: CAWSVGGGQNTEAFF
DNA: TGTGCCTGGAGTGTAGGGGGCGGCCAGAACACTGAAGCTTTCTTT

J: TRBJ1-2
D: -
size: -
V: TRBV27
CDR3: CASRPGRQRRYGGYTF
DNA: TGTGCCAGCAGACCGGGACGTCAGAGAAGATACGGTGGCTACACCTTC

J: TRBJ2-5
D: -
size: -
V: TRBV7-6
CDR3: CASSLGGASQETQYF
DNA: TGTGCCAGCAGCTTAGGGGGGGCGTCACAAGAGACCCAGTACTTC

J: TRBJ2-2
D: TRBD2
size: -
V: TRBV27
CDR3: CASRLWASGKSGELFF
DNA: TGTGCCAGCAGATTATGGGCTAGCGGGAAGTCCGGGGAGCTGTTTTTT

J: TRBJ1-2
D: -
size: -
V: TRBV5-1
CDR3: CASSLGVNFYGYTF
DNA: TGCGCCAGCAGCTTGGGTGTCAACTTCTATGGCTACACCTTC

J: TRBJ1-2
D: -
size: -
V: TRBV9
CDR3: CASSAHQGGVYGYTF
DNA: TGTGCCAGCAGCGCTCATCAAGGGGGGGTGTACGGCTACACCTTC

J: TRBJ1-1
D: TRBD1
size: -
V: TRBV7-6
CDR3: CASSLAGGQGYGEAFF
DNA: TGTGCCAGCAGCTTAGCGGGGGGACAGGGCTATGGTGAAGCTTTCTTT

J: TRBJ2-2
D: TRBD1
size: -
V: TRBV6-1
CDR3: CASSSGTGSTGELFF
DNA: TGTGCCAGCAGTTCCGGGACAGGGTCCACCGGGGAGCTGTTTTTT

J: TRBJ2-7
D: TRBD2
size: -
V: TRBV28
CDR3: CASSPTSGAAYEQYF
DNA: TGTGCCAGCAGTCCGACTAGCGGGGCAGCCTACGAGCAGTACTTC

J: TRBJ1-2
D: TRBD1
size: -
V: TRBV6-5
CDR3: CASSSDRGRNSYTF
DNA: TGTGCCAGCAGCTCGGACAGGGGGAGGAACAGCTACACCTTC

J: TRBJ2-2
D: -
size: once
V: TRBV11-3
CDR3: CASSLGLTNTGELFF
DNA: TGTGCCAGCAGCTTAGGTCTAACGAACACCGGGGAGCTGTTTTTT

J: TRBJ1-6
D: -
size: -
V: TRBV6-1
CDR3: CASSEGPQGLGSPLHF
DNA: TGTGCCAGCAGTGAAGGTCCGCAGGGGCTTGGTTCACCCCTCCACTTT

J: TRBJ1-2
D: TRBD1
size: -
V: TRBV5-4
CDR3: CASSLALGQGALGYTF
DNA: TGTGCCAGCAGCTTGGCCCTGGGACAGGGGGCGCTTGGCTACACCTTC

J: TRBJ2-5
D: -
size: -
V: TRBV6-5
CDR3: CASSSFSQETQYF
DNA: TGTGCCAGCAGTTCCTTCTCCCAAGAGACCCAGTACTTC

J: TRBJ2-3
D: TRBD2
size: -
V: TRBV27
CDR3: CASSSIAGGVDTQYF
DNA: TGTGCCAGCAGTTCAATAGCGGGAGGGGTAGATACGCAGTATTTT

J: TRBJ2-2
D: TRBD2
size: -
V: TRBV7-9
CDR3: CASSNYGAGTSFFGELFF
DNA: TGTGCCAGCAGCAATTACGGTGCCGGGACTAGTTTTTTCGGGGAGCTGTTTTTT

J: TRBJ1-6
D: TRBD1
size: -
V: TRBV18
CDR3: CASSRRGRDRGPSYNSPLHF
DNA: TGTGCCAGCTCACGTAGGGGGAGGGACAGGGGTCCCTCCTATAATTCACCCCTCCACTTT